The T cell receptor beta chain under discussion was sequenced for a study of T cell changes during pregnancy in multiple sclerosis. The CDR3 totals 13 residues. V was shortened by 3 bases and J by 5 bases, with 9 bases between the two germline ends. From germline, CDR1 is SGHDN and CDR2 FVKESK. This clone is a singleton in its sample. Clones were read by immunoSEQ multiplex PCR, and TCRdb kept only the in-frame ones, dropping some. The data show some 93,000 clones, with around 92% seen just once and roughly 1.7% held by the top ten. This sequence originates from a female donor in good health, enrolled as a control in a pregnancy study. Material: peripheral blood, obtained after pregnancy. The rearrangement uses TRBV14 and TRBJ2-3; the D gene is possibly TRBD2 (5 bases). The CDR3 is CASSQGSVDTQYF. The CDR3 nucleotides are TGTGCCAGCAGCCAGGGGAGTGTAGATACGCAGTATTTT.